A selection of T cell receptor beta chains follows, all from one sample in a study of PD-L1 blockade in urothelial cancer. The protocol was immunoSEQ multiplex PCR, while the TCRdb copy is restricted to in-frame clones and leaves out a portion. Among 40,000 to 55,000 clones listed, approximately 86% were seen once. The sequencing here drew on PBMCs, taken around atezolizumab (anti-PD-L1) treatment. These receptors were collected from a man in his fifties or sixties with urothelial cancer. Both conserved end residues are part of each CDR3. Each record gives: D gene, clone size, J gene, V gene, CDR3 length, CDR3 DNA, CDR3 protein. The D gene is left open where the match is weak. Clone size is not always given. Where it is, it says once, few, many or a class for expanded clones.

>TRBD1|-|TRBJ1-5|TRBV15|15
TGTGCCACCAGCCAGGACAGGGCGGGCAATCAGCCCCAGCATTTT
CATSQDRAGNQPQHF
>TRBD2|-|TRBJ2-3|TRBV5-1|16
TGCGCCAGCAGCTTGGCCTTGCGGGGGAACACAGATACGCAGTATTTT
CASSLALRGNTDTQYF
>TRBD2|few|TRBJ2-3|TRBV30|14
TGTGCCTGGAGTAAGCGGGGGGGTCCAGATACGCAGTATTTT
CAWSKRGGPDTQYF
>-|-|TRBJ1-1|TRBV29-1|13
TGCAGCGTTGACCAATTCATGAACACTGAAGCTTTCTTT
CSVDQFMNTEAFF
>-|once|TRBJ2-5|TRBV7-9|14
TGTGCCACTTCGGACAGTAATGTGGACGAGACCCAGTACTTC
CATSDSNVDETQYF
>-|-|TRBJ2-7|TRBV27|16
TGTGCCAGCAGTTTATCCGGCGGGACGGTATACTACGAGCAGTACTTC
CASSLSGGTVYYEQYF
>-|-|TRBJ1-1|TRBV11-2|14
TGTGCCAGCAGCTTAGCAGGGGTGAACACTGAAGCTTTCTTT
CASSLAGVNTEAFF
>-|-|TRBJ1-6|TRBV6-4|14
TGTGCCAGCAGTGAGGAGGGCAAGAATTCACCCCTCCACTTT
CASSEEGKNSPLHF
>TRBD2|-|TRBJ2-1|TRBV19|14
TGTGCCAGTAGAGGGACTAGCGGGTACAATGAGCAGTTCTTC
CASRGTSGYNEQFF
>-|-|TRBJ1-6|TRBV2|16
TGTGCCAGCAGTGAATGGGGGCGCTCCTATAATTCACCCCTCCACTTT
CASSEWGRSYNSPLHF
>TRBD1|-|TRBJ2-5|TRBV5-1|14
TGCGCCAGCAGCCTCCGACAGGGGCGAGAGACCCAGTACTTC
CASSLRQGRETQYF
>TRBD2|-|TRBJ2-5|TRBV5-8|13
TGTGCCAGCAGCTTTCGGGGGGTAGAGACCCAGTACTTC
CASSFRGVETQYF
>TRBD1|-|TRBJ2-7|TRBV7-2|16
TGTGCCAGCAGCTTAAGGGACAGGACTCGCTCCTACGAGCAGTACTTC
CASSLRDRTRSYEQYF
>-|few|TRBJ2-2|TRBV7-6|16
TGTGCCAGCAGCTTAGGGCAGGGTTCTTACACCGGGGAGCTGTTTTTT
CASSLGQGSYTGELFF
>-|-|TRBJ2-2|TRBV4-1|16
TGCGCCAGCAGCCAAGACGGTGCGGCGAACACCGGGGAGCTGTTTTTT
CASSQDGAANTGELFF
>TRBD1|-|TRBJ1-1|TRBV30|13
TGTGCCTTCCGACAGGGGGCCGGGGCTGAAGCTTTCTTT
CAFRQGAGAEAFF
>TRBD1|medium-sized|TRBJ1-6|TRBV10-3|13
TGTGCCATCAGGGGGGACAGTAATTCACCCCTCCACTTT
CAIRGDSNSPLHF
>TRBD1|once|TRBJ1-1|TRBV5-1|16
TGCGCCAGCAGCTTGGGGGTTGGGACAGGGGACACTGAAGCTTTCTTT
CASSLGVGTGDTEAFF
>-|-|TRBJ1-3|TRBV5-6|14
TGTGCCAGCAGCTTCGAAGGGGTAGGCAACACCATATATTTT
CASSFEGVGNTIYF
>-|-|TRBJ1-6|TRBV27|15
TGTGCCAGCAGAGGGGAACAGGGAAGGAATTCACCCCTCCACTTT
CASRGEQGRNSPLHF
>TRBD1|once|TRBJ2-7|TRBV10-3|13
TGTGCCATCAGAAAGGGGACAGGTGGCGAGCAGTACTTC
CAIRKGTGGEQYF
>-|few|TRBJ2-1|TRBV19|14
TGTGCCAGTAGTAGCTCAGGGGCCCTTTGGGAGCAGTTCTTC
CASSSSGALWEQFF
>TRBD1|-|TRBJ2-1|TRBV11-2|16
TGTGCCAGCAGCTACACAGGGGAACGTTCCTACAATGAGCAGTTCTTC
CASSYTGERSYNEQFF
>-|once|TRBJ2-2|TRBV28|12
TGTGCCAGCAAACAGAACACCGGGGAGCTGTTTTTT
CASKQNTGELFF
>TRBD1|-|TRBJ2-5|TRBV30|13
TGTGCCTGGACCGGGACAGGGGGCGGGAGTGTGTACTTC
CAWTGTGGGSVYF
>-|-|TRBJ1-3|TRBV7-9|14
TGTGCCAGCAGCGCTAGGGGTTCTGGAAACACCATATATTTT
CASSARGSGNTIYF
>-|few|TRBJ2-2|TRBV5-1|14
TGCGCCAGCATGGAGACAGGGAACACCGGGGAGCTGTTTTTT
CASMETGNTGELFF
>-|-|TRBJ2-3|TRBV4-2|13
TGTGCCAGCAGCCTCGGGAGCACAGATACGCAGTATTTT
CASSLGSTDTQYF
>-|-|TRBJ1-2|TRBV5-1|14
TGCGCCAGCAGCTTGGACCCCCGCGGCTATGGCTACACCTTC
CASSLDPRGYGYTF
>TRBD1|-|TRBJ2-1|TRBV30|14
TGTGCCTGGAGCGCCGGGACAGGGGGTTATGAGCAGTTCTTC
CAWSAGTGGYEQFF
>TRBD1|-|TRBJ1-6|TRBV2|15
TGTGCCAGCAGTGTAGGTGACAGGGAAAATTCACCCCTCCACTTT
CASSVGDRENSPLHF
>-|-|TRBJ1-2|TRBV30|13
TGTGCCTGGAGTCTGGGCCTTACGGGAGGCTACACCTTC
CAWSLGLTGGYTF
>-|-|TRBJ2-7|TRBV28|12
TGTGCCAGCAAAACCAGCTCCTACGAGCAGTACTTC
CASKTSSYEQYF
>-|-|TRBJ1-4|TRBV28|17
TGTGCCAGCAGTTTACCCCAGGGGCAGCTCGTTGGTGAAAAACTGTTTTTT
CASSLPQGQLVGEKLFF
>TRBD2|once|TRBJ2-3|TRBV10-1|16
TGCGCCAGCAGTGAGTCAATGAGCGGGGGAGTAATCACGCAGTATTTT
CASSESMSGGVITQYF
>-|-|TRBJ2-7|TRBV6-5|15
TGTGCCAGCAGTTATGCCGGGGTCCAGTCCGTCGAGCAGTACTTC
CASSYAGVQSVEQYF
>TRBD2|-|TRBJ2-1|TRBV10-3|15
TGTGCGACCGGAGGTGAGGGACTAGCCAGCAATGAGCAGTTCTTC
CATGGEGLASNEQFF
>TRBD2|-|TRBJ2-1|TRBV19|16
TGTGCCAGTAGTAAGGGACTAGCGGGGGGACACAATGAGCAGTTCTTC
CASSKGLAGGHNEQFF
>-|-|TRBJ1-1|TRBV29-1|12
TGCAGCGCGAAGACAGGAAACACTGAAGCTTTCTTT
CSAKTGNTEAFF
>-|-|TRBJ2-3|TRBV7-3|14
TGTGCCAGCAGCTTAACAGGGGGGGGAGATACGCAGTATTTT
CASSLTGGGDTQYF
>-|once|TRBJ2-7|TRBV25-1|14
TGTGCCAGCAGTGAAGACGACAGTAAGTACGAGCAGTACTTC
CASSEDDSKYEQYF
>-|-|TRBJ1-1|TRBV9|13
TGTGCCAGCAGCGCGCAGGGCTCCCCTGAAGCTTTCTTT
CASSAQGSPEAFF
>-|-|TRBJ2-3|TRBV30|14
TGTGCCTGGGCGCCGGGGGGCCCGGCAGATACGCAGTATTTT
CAWAPGGPADTQYF
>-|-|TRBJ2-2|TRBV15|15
TGTGCCACCAGCAGAGATGGCGGGAACACCGGGGAGCTGTTTTTT
CATSRDGGNTGELFF
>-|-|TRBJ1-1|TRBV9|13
TGTGCCAGCAGCCAAACATCGGGGACTGAAGCTTTCTTT
CASSQTSGTEAFF
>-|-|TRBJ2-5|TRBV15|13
TGTGCCACCAGCAGAGATCCGGGTGAGACCCAGTACTTC
CATSRDPGETQYF
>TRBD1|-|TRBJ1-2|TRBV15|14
TGTGCCACCAGCAGAGCAGGGACAGCCTATGGCTACACCTTC
CATSRAGTAYGYTF
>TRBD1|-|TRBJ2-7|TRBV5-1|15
TGCGCCAGCAGCTTAATTGCGGGACAGGGTAACGAGCAGTACTTC
CASSLIAGQGNEQYF
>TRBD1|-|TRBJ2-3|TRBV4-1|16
TGCGCCAGCAGCCATCCCACAGGGGCCCGCACAGATACGCAGTATTTT
CASSHPTGARTDTQYF
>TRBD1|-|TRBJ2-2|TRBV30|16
TGTGCCCTGAGGGACAGGGAGATTGGTAACGGCGGGGAGCTGTTTTTT
CALRDREIGNGGELFF
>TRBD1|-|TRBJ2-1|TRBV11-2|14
TGTGCCAGCAGCTTCACGGGGACAGGGATTGAGCAGTTCTTC
CASSFTGTGIEQFF
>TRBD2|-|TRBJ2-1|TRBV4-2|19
TGTGCCAGCAGCCAAGAGTTGACTAGCGGGGGCACCATGAGCAATGAGCAGTTCTTC
CASSQELTSGGTMSNEQFF